This TCR beta chain was captured by sequencing in a study of blood T cell repertoires in COVID-19. Study at large: COVID-19 samples from acute and convalescent phases originated in the United States, Italy and Spain. The analysed material was cDNA or gDNA that came from T cells, B-cell-depleted T cells, or PBMCs.

CDR1 and CDR2 from the germline V gene are MDHEN and SYDVKM. The CDR3 consists of 16 residues. V was shortened by 7 bases and J by 2 bases, with 18 bases between the two germline ends. Original handling: Amplification of reference gene primers was used by the study to estimate nucleated cell counts. Some clones are missing from TCRdb's copy, which holds only in-frame ones; the method was immunoSEQ multiplex PCR. For V, J and clone size, that table is used; D and trimming come from the DNA. There are approximately 100,000 clones in the sample; 70% to 85% occur only once, and 17% lies in the top ten. The V and J genes are TRBV28 and TRBJ1-5, with D maybe TRBD1 (5 bases). The clonotype comes from a woman aged 55 to 70 with acute or convalescent COVID-19. The sample consisted of peripheral blood. CDR3 amino acids: CASTPPGALRNQPQHF. CDR3 DNA: TGTGCCAGCACCCCCCCTGGGGCGTTGCGCAATCAGCCCCAGCATTTT. The whole variable domain, remainder taken from reference TRBV28 and TRBJ1-5, is DVKVTQSSRYLVKRTGEKVFLECVQDMDHENMFWYRQDPGLGLRLIYFSYDVKMKEKGDIPEGYSVSREKKERFSLILESASTNQTSMYLCASTPPGALRNQPQHFGDGTRLSIL.